The rows below give T cell receptor beta chains drawn from one sample of a study of shared clonotypes between healthy human individuals. The method was immunoSEQ multiplex PCR; TCRdb's version includes in-frame clones alone and lacks a portion of them. Of over 400,000 clones in the sample, around 73% are singletons; the top ten hold around 12%. The sample consisted of PBMCs. These receptors were collected from a woman aged 40 to 49 in good health. Some clones in this sample may be carry-over from other donors' samples. The CDR3 runs from the conserved cysteine through the conserved F or W. Fields, in order: D gene, clone size, J gene, V gene, CDR3 protein, CDR3 DNA. A D gene is named only where the DNA matches it firmly. The size entry is marked missing in some rows and otherwise reads once, few, many or a size class.

TRBD1,NA,TRBJ2-2,TRBV7-7,CASKATGGSGELFF,TGTGCTAGCAAAGCGACAGGGGGCTCCGGGGAGCTGTTTTTT
NA,NA,TRBJ2-5,TRBV7-3,CASSSNAGGQETQYF,TGTGCCAGCAGCTCCAACGCCGGGGGCCAAGAGACCCAGTACTTC
TRBD2,NA,TRBJ2-2,TRBV5-1,CASSAGLAGVGGTGELFF,TGCGCCAGCAGCGCGGGACTAGCGGGAGTAGGAGGCACCGGGGAGCTGTTTTTT
TRBD1,once,TRBJ2-5,TRBV7-2,CASSLVGTGMETQYF,TGTGCCAGCAGCTTAGTCGGGACAGGGATGGAGACCCAGTACTTC
TRBD2,NA,TRBJ2-3,TRBV5-6,CASSLRTRGSGDTQYF,TGTGCCAGCAGCTTGCGGACTAGAGGATCGGGAGATACGCAGTATTTT
TRBD2,NA,TRBJ2-5,TRBV4-1,CASSPERDGSETQYF,TGCGCCAGCAGCCCAGAGCGGGACGGGAGTGAGACCCAGTACTTC
TRBD1,NA,TRBJ1-4,TRBV28,CASSSNQGAGNEKLFF,TGTGCCAGCAGTTCTAACCAGGGGGCTGGGAATGAAAAACTGTTTTTT
TRBD2,NA,TRBJ2-3,TRBV10-3,CATTSGRSTDTQYF,TGTGCCACCACTAGCGGGAGAAGCACAGATACGCAGTATTTT
NA,few,TRBJ1-1,TRBV2,CASGRGEAFF,TGTGCCAGCGGGAGGGGAGAAGCTTTCTTT
NA,NA,TRBJ2-7,TRBV10-1,CASSESGDAYEQYF,TGCGCCAGCAGTGAGTCGGGGGATGCCTACGAGCAGTACTTC
NA,NA,TRBJ2-3,TRBV19,CASSIGPGTDTQYF,TGTGCCAGTAGTATAGGTCCTGGCACAGATACGCAGTATTTT
NA,NA,TRBJ1-2,TRBV18,CASSPDQGLLYGYTF,TGTGCCAGCTCACCAGATCAGGGATTACTCTATGGCTACACCTTC
TRBD1,NA,TRBJ2-3,TRBV4-2,CASSQQGQGDIDTQYF,TGTGCCAGCAGCCAGCAAGGACAGGGGGATATAGATACGCAGTATTTT
TRBD1,many,TRBJ2-7,TRBV27,CASRGQGARGRSYEQYF,TGTGCCAGCAGGGGACAGGGGGCGAGGGGCAGGTCCTACGAGCAGTACTTC
NA,NA,TRBJ2-1,TRBV27,CAGSAGGSYGYNEQFF,TGTGCCGGGTCTGCTGGGGGCTCTTATGGCTACAATGAGCAGTTCTTC
NA,NA,TRBJ2-2,TRBV6-6,CASTGIDRNTGELFF,TGTGCCAGCACCGGGATCGACCGGAACACCGGGGAGCTGTTTTTT
TRBD2,NA,TRBJ2-1,TRBV5-1,CASSPAGTTTPYNEQFF,TGCGCCAGCAGCCCTGCCGGGACTACGACCCCCTACAATGAGCAGTTCTTC
NA,few,TRBJ1-1,TRBV4-1,CASSQPAGAMMNTEAFF,TGCGCCAGCAGCCAACCTGCGGGGGCAATGATGAACACTGAAGCTTTCTTT
NA,NA,TRBJ2-7,TRBV7-7,CASSFLRYSPYEQYF,TGTGCCAGCAGTTTCCTCCGCTACTCACCCTACGAGCAGTACTTC
NA,NA,TRBJ1-2,TRBV27,CASSLRSGGAYGYTF,TGTGCCAGCAGCCTTAGGTCGGGGGGCGCCTATGGCTACACCTTC
TRBD2,few,TRBJ2-7,TRBV7-8,CASSLVGGRRDYEQYF,TGTGCCAGCAGCTTAGTCGGCGGGAGAAGAGACTACGAGCAGTACTTC
NA,NA,TRBJ2-5,TRBV7-3,CASSSGPGPQETQYF,TGTGCCAGCAGCTCTGGGCCCGGACCCCAAGAGACCCAGTACTTC